Below are 21 T cell receptor beta chains sequenced from a single sample in a study of T cell repertoires in cytomegalovirus infection. TCRdb reanalysed the reads using MiXCR and keeps one entry per CDR3 protein. The table shows 85,000 to 130,000 distinct CDR3 sequences, with around 22% occurring only once. The source material was CD8+ T cells from PBMCs. The origin of the receptors is a human donor in good health (CMV status not recorded). Some clones in this sample may be carry-over from other donors' samples.

Many counts were recorded for this clonotype. J is TRBJ2-2 and V is TRBV7-2, with 8 bases matching TRBD1. Germline trimming cut 5 bases from V and 4 bases from J; bases unmatched to any gene: 12. CDR3 length: 17 amino acids. Germline V gene lookup returns CDR1 SGHTA and CDR2 FQGNSA. Written as DNA, the CDR3 is TGTGCCAGCAGCCTAAACCTCAGGGGGCAGGGCACCGGGGAGCTGTTTTTT. Protein: CASSLNLRGQGTGELFF.

This rearrangement joins TRBV11-3 to TRBJ2-1; TRBD2 matches 11 bases. The CDR3 is made up of 15 amino acids. V dropped 6 bases and J dropped 4; count of bases not matched to a gene: 5. Germline lookup yields CDR1 SGHNT and CDR2 YENEEA. CDR3 sequence: CASRLAGDTYNEQFF. DNA for the CDR3: TGTGCCAGCAGACTAGCGGGGGATACTTACAATGAGCAGTTCTTC.

This clonotype occurred a few times. The chain uses TRBV12-3 or TRBV12-4 and TRBJ2-3, with TRBD2 identical over 10 bases. The CDR3 consists of 16 residues. Germline trimming cut 8 bases from V and 0 bases from J; bases unmatched to any gene: 8. The CDR3 nucleotides read TGTGCCAGCCTTTCTAGCGGGAGCACTAGCACAGATACGCAGTATTTT. Amino acids: CASLSSGSTSTDTQYF.

This clonotype turned up a few times. This rearrangement joins TRBV5-5 to TRBJ1-1; weak D call: TRBD1 (6 bases). The V end was cut by 4 bases, the J end by 0 bases, with 19 bases between. Germline-derived CDR1 and CDR2 are SGHKS and YYEKEE (reference sequence). The CDR3 length is 17 residues. This CDR3 is CASSNRTVGVLNTEAFF. The CDR3 DNA reads as TGTGCCAGCAGCAATAGGACAGTCGGGGTACTGAACACTGAAGCTTTCTTT. Together with reference TRBV5-5 and TRBJ1-1, the CDR3 gives the full variable domain: DAGVTQSPTHLIKTRGQQVTLRCSPISGHKSVSWYQQVLGQGPQFIFQYYEKEERGRGNFPDRFSARQFPNYSSELNVNALLLGDSALYLCASSNRTVGVLNTEAFFGQGTRLTVV.

The gene calls are TRBV7-6 and TRBJ1-4, with D tentatively TRBD1 (5 bases). Germline V gives CDR1 SGHVS, CDR2 FNYEAQ. The CDR3 is made up of 16 amino acids. V was clipped by 6 bases and J by 2 bases, with 16 bases between them. The CDR3 protein is CASSSGPYWTNEKLFF. CDR3 in DNA: TGTGCCAGCAGTTCGGGGCCCTATTGGACTAATGAAAAACTGTTTTTT.

This clonotype was detected a few times. The chain carries TRBV28 and TRBJ2-3; 7 bases fit TRBD1. The ends lost 3 bases at V and 5 bases at J; junction bases unmatched: 2. The length of the CDR3 is 13 residues. From germline, CDR1 is MDHEN and CDR2 SYDVKM. Written as DNA, the CDR3 is TGTGCCAGCAGTTTTAGGGGGCGAGATACGCAGTATTTT. It specifies CASSFRGRDTQYF.

The chain joins TRBV15 to TRBJ1-4, with D tentatively TRBD1 (6 bases). V lost 6 bases, J lost 5 bases, and 19 bases lay in between. This CDR3 is built from 16 residues. CDR1 and CDR2 (germline): LNHNV, YYDKDF (reference sequence). DNA of the CDR3: TGTGCCACCAGGGAAGCAGGGGCAACGATGAATGAAAAACTGTTTTTT. The encoded protein is CATREAGATMNEKLFF.

Many counts were recorded for this clonotype. This rearrangement joins TRBV15 to TRBJ1-1; TRBD1 is a possible D gene (6 bases). Trimming took off 0 bases at V and 8 bases at J, with 16 bases between the two ends. The CDR3 sequence is 15 residues long. Per the germline V gene, CDR1 is LNHNV and CDR2 is YYDKDF (reference sequence). The CDR3 loop reads CATSREIAGVREAFF. The CDR3 bases are TGTGCCACCAGCAGAGAAATTGCAGGGGTCCGAGAAGCTTTCTTT. The full variable domain, its missing parts supplied by reference TRBV15 and TRBJ1-1, is DAMVIQNPRYQVTQFGKPVTLSCSQTLNHNVMYWYQQKSSQAPKLLFHYYDKDFNNEADTPDNFQSRRPNTSFCFLDIRSPGLGDTAMYLCATSREIAGVREAFFGQGTRLTVV.

This clonotype occurred many times. This chain joins TRBV7-2 and TRBJ2-5; 9 bases match TRBD2. With V trimmed by 6 bases and J by 3 bases, 11 bases remained unmatched. The V gene's germline CDR1 is SGHTA and CDR2 FQGNSA. CDR3 length: 16 residues. CDR3 DNA sequence: TGTGCCAGCAGGTCTCGCGGGAGGGGGTTAGAAGAGACCCAGTACTTC. As protein: CASRSRGRGLEETQYF.

As concerns this clonotype: Just one base apart from a much larger clone, this may be a read error. The V gene is TRBV7-2, the J gene TRBJ1-5; 8 nucleotides line up with TRBD1. Germline CDR1 reads SGHTA; CDR2 reads FQGNSA. The CDR3 consists of 14 residues. V was clipped by 6 bases and J by 5 bases; unmatched bases: 6. The CDR3 spells CASRPTGVYQPQHF. In DNA form, the CDR3 reads TGTGCCAGCAGACCGACAGGGGTCTATCAGCCCCAGCATTTT.

This clonotype was counted at least ten times. This chain links TRBV7-9 with TRBJ2-1; 10 nucleotides agree with TRBD2. This CDR3 has 15 residues. Germline V gene data show CDR1 as SEHNR and CDR2 as FQNEAQ (reference sequence). The V segment lost 5 bases and the J segment 4 bases; nucleotides outside the gene matches: 5. Here the CDR3 reads CASSTTSGNYNEQFF. CDR3 nucleotide sequence: TGTGCCAGCAGCACCACTAGCGGGAATTACAATGAGCAGTTCTTC. The full variable domain, rest sourced from reference TRBV7-9 and TRBJ2-1, is DTGVSQNPRHKITKRGQNVTFRCDPISEHNRLYWYRQTLGQGPEFLTYFQNEAQLEKSRLLSDRFSAERPKGSFSTLEIQRTEQGDSAMYLCASSTTSGNYNEQFFGPGTRLTVL.

This clonotype has a count of ten or more. J is TRBJ2-3 and V is TRBV7-2; TRBD1 might be the D (6 bases). This CDR3 comprises 16 residues. Trimming shortened V by 2 bases and J by 0 bases, and 12 bases separated the two germline ends. Germline CDR1 is SGHTA and CDR2 is FQGNSA. The CDR3 DNA reads TGTGCCAGCAGCTTACTCTTGGACAGTAGCACAGATACGCAGTATTTT. Protein product: CASSLLLDSSTDTQYF.

This clonotype was observed at least ten times. The V gene is TRBV7-2, the J gene TRBJ2-2; TRBD2 matches 16 bases. Germline V gene lookup returns CDR1 SGHTA and CDR2 FQGNSA. The V gene end was trimmed by 5 bases and the J gene end by 2 bases; junction bases not matched to a gene: 8. The CDR3 loop spans 19 amino acids. The CDR3 is CASSPGLAGGPPNTGELFF. Here the CDR3 DNA reads TGTGCCAGCAGCCCGGGACTAGCGGGAGGGCCTCCAAACACCGGGGAGCTGTTTTTT. Filled out from reference TRBV7-2 and TRBJ2-2, the complete variable domain reads GAGVSQSPSNKVTEKGKDVELRCDPISGHTALYWYRQSLGQGLEFLIYFQGNSAPDKSGLPSDRFSAERTGGSVSTLTIQRTQQEDSAVYLCASSPGLAGGPPNTGELFFGEGSRLTVL.

The V call is TRBV4-3, the J call TRBJ1-1; TRBD1 aligns across 9 bases. This CDR3 has 17 residues. Trimming at V came to 1 base and at J to 0 bases, leaving 6 bases not matched to a gene. In germline, CDR1 is LGHNA, CDR2 YSLEER. CDR3 sequence: CASSQVTGTGMNTEAFF. In DNA, the CDR3 is TGCGCCAGCAGCCAAGTAACCGGGACAGGGATGAACACTGAAGCTTTCTTT.

Many counts were recorded for this clonotype. V is TRBV12-3 or TRBV12-4 and J is TRBJ2-2; no firm D call. CDR3 length: 14 amino acids. V lost 6 bases and J 5 bases, leaving 13 bases between the germline ends. This chain's CDR3 is CASSPPLETGELFF. The CDR3 DNA reads TGTGCCAGCAGCCCTCCGCTAGAGACCGGGGAGCTGTTTTTT.

The J gene is TRBJ1-1, the V gene TRBV6-1; 8 bases are a match to TRBD1. Germline V gives CDR1 MNHNS, CDR2 SASEGT. The CDR3 length is 15 residues. V shed 5 bases, J shed 0 bases, and the junction held 5 bases outside the gene matches. CDR3 nucleotide sequence: TGTGCCAGCAGTAAATACAGGGGGGTGAACACTGAAGCTTTCTTT. It encodes CASSKYRGVNTEAFF.

This clonotype was recorded a few times. The J gene is TRBJ1-4, the V gene TRBV5-1; no clear D. Germline V gene data show CDR1 as SGHRS and CDR2 as YFSETQ. This CDR3 region has 14 residues. V was trimmed by 0 bases and J by 11 bases, leaving 14 bases between them. CDR3 sequence reads: CASSLEDPLEKLFF. CDR3 sequence (DNA): TGCGCCAGCAGCTTGGAGGATCCCCTGGAGAAACTGTTTTTT.

This clonotype appeared many times. The chain joins TRBV11-1 to TRBJ2-1; D might be TRBD1 (6 bases). This CDR3 is built from 13 residues. CDR1 SGHAT and CDR2 FQDESV come from the germline V gene (reference sequence). V dropped 5 bases and J dropped 8 bases, with 13 bases sitting between them. The CDR3 DNA sequence: TGTGCCAGCAGCCGGACAGATCCGGATGAGCAGTTCTTC. Encoded protein: CASSRTDPDEQFF.

The sample holds many counts of this clonotype. The chain joins TRBV6-2 or TRBV6-3 to TRBJ2-1; 8 positions agree with TRBD2. J lost 7 bases, V lost 5 bases, and 10 bases had no gene match. CDR1 and CDR2 from the germline V gene are MNHEY and SVGEGT. The CDR3 runs 15 residues. CDR3 loop: CASSPDSGMINEQFF. CDR3 nucleotide sequence: TGTGCCAGCAGTCCGGATAGCGGGATGATAAATGAGCAGTTCTTC.

The V gene is TRBV4-1, the J gene TRBJ2-7; 8 nucleotides align to TRBD1. Germline CDR1 reads MGHRA; CDR2 reads YSYEKL. Unmatched junction bases numbered 7, after V lost 3 bases and J lost 0 bases. There are 16 residues in the CDR3. CDR3 nucleotide sequence: TGCGCCAGCAGCCACCTGACAGGGGTGAGCTCCTACGAGCAGTACTTC. This sequence encodes CASSHLTGVSSYEQYF.

This sequence joins TRBV6-6 and TRBJ1-1, with TRBD1 as a possible D gene (5 bases). Trimming took 2 bases from V and 0 from J, leaving 10 bases between them. CDR1 MNHNY and CDR2 SVGAGI come from the germline V gene (reference sequence). The CDR3 is 15 amino acids. The DNA for the CDR3 is TGTGCCAGCAGTTACGGGGGAGCCATGAACACTGAAGCTTTCTTT. Residues: CASSYGGAMNTEAFF.